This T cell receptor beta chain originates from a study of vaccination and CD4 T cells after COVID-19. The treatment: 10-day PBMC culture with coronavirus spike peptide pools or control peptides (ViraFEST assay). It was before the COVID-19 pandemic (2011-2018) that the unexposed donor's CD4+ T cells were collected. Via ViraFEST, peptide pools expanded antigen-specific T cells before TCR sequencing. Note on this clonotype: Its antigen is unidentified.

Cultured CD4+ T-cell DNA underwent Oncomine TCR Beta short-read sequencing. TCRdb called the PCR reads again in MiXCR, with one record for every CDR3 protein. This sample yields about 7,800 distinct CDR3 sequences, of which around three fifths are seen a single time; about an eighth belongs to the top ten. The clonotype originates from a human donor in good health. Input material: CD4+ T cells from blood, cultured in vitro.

The CDR3 DNA sequence: TGTGCCAGCAGTGGGGCGGGGGTTCAAGAGACCCAGTACTTC. Encoded protein: CASSGAGVQETQYF. V usage is TRBV2 and J usage is TRBJ2-5; 7 nucleotides line up with TRBD2. Per germline, CDR1 SNHLY and CDR2 FYNNEI. CDR3 length equals 14 residues. Trimming at V came to 4 bases and at J to 2 bases, leaving 4 bases not matched to a gene.